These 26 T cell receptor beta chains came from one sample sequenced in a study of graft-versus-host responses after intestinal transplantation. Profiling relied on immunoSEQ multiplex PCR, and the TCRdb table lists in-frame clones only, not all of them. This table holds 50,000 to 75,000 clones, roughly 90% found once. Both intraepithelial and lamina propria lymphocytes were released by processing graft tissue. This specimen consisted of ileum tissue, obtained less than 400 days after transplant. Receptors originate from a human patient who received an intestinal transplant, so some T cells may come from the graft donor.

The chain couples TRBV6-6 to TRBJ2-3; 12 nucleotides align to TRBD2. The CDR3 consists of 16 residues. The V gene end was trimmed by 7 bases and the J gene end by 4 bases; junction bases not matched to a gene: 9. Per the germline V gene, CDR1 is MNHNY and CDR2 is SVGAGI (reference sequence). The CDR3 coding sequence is TGTGCCAGCACCCCCCTAGCGGGAGGGTACGCAGATACGCAGTATTTT. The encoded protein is CASTPLAGGYADTQYF.

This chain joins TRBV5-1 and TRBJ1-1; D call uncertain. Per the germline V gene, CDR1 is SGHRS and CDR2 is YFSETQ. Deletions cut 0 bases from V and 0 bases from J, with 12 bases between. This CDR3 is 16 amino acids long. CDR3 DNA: TGCGCCAGCAGCTTGGATTATCCAGTCATGAACACTGAAGCTTTCTTT. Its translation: CASSLDYPVMNTEAFF.

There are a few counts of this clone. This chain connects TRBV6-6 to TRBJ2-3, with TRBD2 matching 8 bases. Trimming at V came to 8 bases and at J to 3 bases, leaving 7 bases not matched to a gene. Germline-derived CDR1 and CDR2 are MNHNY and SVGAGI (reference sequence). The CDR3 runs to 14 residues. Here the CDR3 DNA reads TGTGCCAGCTGGGGGACTAGTAGGACAGATACGCAGTATTTT. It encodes CASWGTSRTDTQYF.

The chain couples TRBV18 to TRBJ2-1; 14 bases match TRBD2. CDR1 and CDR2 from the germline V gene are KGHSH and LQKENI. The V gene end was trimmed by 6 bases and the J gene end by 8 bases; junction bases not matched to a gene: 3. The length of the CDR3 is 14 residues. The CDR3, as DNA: TGTGCCAGCTCGAAGGGACTAGCGGGAGATGAGCAGTTCTTC. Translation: CASSKGLAGDEQFF.

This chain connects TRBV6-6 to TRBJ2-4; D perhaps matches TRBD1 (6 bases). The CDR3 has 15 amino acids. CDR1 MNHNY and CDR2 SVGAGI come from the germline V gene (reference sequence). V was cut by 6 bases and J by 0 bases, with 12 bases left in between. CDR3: CASSQTGIAKNIQYF. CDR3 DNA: TGTGCCAGCAGCCAAACAGGGATAGCCAAAAACATTCAGTACTTC.

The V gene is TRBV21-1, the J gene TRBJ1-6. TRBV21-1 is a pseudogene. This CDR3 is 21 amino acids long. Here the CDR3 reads CASSQLPEGIFGFSYNSPLHF. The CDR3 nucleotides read TGTGCCAGCAGCCAACTCCCGGAGGGCATTTTTGGATTTTCCTATAATTCACCCCTCCACTTT.

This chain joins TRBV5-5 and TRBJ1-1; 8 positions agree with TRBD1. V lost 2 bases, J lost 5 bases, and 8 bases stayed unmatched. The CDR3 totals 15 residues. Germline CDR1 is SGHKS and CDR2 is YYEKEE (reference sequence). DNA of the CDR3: TGTGCCAGCAGCTTCGCCGGCGGACAGGGAACTGAAGCTTTCTTT. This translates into CASSFAGGQGTEAFF.

The CDR3 coding sequence is TGCAGCGTTGAAGGGATGGCAGACCACAATGAGCAGTTCTTC. It specifies CSVEGMADHNEQFF. The rearrangement joins TRBV29-1 to TRBJ2-1, with no clear D. V lost 1 base to trimming and J lost 5 bases, with 12 bases between them. CDR3 length equals 14 residues. Germline V lookup: CDR1 SQVTM, CDR2 ANQGSEA.

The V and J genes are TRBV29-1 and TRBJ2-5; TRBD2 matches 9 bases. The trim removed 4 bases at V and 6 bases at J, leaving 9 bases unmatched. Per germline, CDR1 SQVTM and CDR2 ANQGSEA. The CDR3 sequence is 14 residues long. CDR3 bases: TGCAGCGTTGCAATTAGCGGGGGCTTTAAGACCCAGTACTTC. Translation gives CSVAISGGFKTQYF.

The CDR3 here is CASSPGEYLFF. In DNA form, the CDR3 reads TGTGCCAGCAGCCCAGGGGAGTATCTGTTTTTT. This sequence joins TRBV6-5 and TRBJ1-4; TRBD1 might be the D (6 bases). V gave up 6 bases and J gave up 14 bases, with 13 bases separating them. Germline V CDR1 and CDR2: MNHEY, SVGAGI. The CDR3 length is 11 residues.

The CDR3 region has the DNA TGTGCCAGCAGTTCCGTACAGGGACATCTGAACACTGAAGCTTTCTTT. As protein: CASSSVQGHLNTEAFF. This sequence joins TRBV27 and TRBJ1-1; weak D call: TRBD1 (6 bases). The CDR3 extends over 16 amino acids. Germline V lookup: CDR1 MNHEY, CDR2 SMNVEV (reference sequence). Trimming cost V 4 bases and J 0 bases, with 15 bases left between them.

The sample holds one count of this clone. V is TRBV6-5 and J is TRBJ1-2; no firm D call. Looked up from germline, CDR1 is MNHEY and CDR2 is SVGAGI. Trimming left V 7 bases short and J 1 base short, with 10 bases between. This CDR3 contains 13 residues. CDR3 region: CASTPNVNYGYTF. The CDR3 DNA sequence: TGTGCCAGCACGCCGAACGTTAACTATGGCTACACCTTC.

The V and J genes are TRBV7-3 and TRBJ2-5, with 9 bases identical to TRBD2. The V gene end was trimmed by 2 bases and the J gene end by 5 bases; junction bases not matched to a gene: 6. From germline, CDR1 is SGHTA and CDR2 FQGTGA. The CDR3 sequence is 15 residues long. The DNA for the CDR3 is TGTGCCAGCAGCTTAGGTAGCGGGAGTGGGGAGACCCAGTACTTC. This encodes CASSLGSGSGETQYF.

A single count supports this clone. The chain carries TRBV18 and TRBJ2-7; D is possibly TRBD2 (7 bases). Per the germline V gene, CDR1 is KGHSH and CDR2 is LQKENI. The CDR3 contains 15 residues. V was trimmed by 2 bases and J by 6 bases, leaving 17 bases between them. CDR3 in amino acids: CASSPFQQGGSEQYF. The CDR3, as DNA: TGTGCCAGCTCACCATTTCAACAGGGAGGGTCCGAGCAGTACTTC.

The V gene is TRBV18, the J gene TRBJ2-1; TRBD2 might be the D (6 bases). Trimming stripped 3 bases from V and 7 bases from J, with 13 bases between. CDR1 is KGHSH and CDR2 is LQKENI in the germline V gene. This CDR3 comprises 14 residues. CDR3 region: CASSPMGRGNEQFF. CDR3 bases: TGTGCCAGCTCACCGATGGGTCGGGGGAATGAGCAGTTCTTC.

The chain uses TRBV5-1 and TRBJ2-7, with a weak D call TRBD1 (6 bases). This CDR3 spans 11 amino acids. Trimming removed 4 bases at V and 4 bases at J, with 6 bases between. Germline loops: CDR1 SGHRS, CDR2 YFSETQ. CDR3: CASSTGYEQYF. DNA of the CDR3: TGCGCCAGCAGCACAGGGTACGAGCAGTACTTC.

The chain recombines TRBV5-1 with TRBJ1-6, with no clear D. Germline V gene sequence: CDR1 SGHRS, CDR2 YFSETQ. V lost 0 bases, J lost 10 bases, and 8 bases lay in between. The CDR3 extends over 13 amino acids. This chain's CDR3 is CASSLDSQSPLHF. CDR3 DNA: TGCGCCAGCAGCTTGGATTCACAGTCACCCCTCCACTTT.

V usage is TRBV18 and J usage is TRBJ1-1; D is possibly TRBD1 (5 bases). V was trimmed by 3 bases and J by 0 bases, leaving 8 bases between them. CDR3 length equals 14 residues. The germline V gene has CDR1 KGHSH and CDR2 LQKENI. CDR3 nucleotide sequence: TGTGCCAGCTCACCGGACATGATGAACACTGAAGCTTTCTTT. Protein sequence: CASSPDMMNTEAFF.

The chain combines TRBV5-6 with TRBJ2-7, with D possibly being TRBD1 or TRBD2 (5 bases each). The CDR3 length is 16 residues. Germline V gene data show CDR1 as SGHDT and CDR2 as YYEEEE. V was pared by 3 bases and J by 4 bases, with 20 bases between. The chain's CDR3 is CASSWGILGLGYEQYF. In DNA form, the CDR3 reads TGTGCCAGCAGCTGGGGGATACTAGGGTTAGGATACGAGCAGTACTTC. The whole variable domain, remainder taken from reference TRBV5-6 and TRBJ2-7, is DAGVTQSPTHLIKTRGQQVTLRCSPKSGHDTVSWYQQALGQGPQFIFQYYEEEERQRGNFPDRFSGHQFPNYSSELNVNALLLGDSALYLCASSWGILGLGYEQYFGPGTRLTVT.

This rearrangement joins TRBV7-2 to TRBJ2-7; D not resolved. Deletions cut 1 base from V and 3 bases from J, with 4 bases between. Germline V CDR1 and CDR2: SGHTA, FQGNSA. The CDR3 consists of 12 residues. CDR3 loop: CASSLVHYEQYF. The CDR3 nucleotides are TGTGCCAGCAGCTTAGTCCACTACGAGCAGTACTTC. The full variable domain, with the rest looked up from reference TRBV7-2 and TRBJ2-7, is GAGVSQSPSNKVTEKGKDVELRCDPISGHTALYWYRQSLGQGLEFLIYFQGNSAPDKSGLPSDRFSAERTGGSVSTLTIQRTQQEDSAVYLCASSLVHYEQYFGPGTRLTVT.

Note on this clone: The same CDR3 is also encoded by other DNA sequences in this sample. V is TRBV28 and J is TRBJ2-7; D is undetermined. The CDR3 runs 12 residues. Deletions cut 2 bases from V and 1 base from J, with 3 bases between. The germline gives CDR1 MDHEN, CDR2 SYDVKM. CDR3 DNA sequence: TGTGCCAGCAGTTTAAGTTCCTACGAGCAGTACTTC. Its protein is CASSLSSYEQYF.

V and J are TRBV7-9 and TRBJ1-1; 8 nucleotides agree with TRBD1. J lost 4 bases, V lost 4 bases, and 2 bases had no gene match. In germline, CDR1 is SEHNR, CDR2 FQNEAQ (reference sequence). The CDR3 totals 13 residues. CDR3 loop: CASSSQGGTEAFF. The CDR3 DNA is TGTGCCAGCAGCTCACAGGGGGGCACTGAAGCTTTCTTT.

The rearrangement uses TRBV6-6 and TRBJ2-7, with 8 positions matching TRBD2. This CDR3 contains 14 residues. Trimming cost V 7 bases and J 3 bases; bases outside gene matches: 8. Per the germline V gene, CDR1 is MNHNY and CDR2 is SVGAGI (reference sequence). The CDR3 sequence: CASTLAGHGYEQYF. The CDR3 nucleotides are TGTGCCAGCACCTTAGCGGGACACGGCTACGAGCAGTACTTC.

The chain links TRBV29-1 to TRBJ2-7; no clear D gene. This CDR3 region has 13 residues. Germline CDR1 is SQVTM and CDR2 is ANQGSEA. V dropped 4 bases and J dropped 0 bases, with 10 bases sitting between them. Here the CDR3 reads CSVVTVSSYEQYF. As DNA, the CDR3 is TGCAGCGTTGTGACGGTGAGCTCCTACGAGCAGTACTTC.

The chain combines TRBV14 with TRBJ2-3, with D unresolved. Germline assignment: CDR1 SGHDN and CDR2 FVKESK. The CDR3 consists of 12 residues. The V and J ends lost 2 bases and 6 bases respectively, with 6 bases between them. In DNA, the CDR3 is TGTGCCAGCAGCCAATATTCGGATACGCAGTATTTT. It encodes CASSQYSDTQYF.

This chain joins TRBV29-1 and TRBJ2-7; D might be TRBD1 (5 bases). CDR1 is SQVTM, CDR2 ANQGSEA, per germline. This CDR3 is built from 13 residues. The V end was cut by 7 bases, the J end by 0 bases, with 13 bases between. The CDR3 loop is CSAAPDSSYEQYF. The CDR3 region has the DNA TGCAGCGCCGCCCCAGACAGCTCCTACGAGCAGTACTTC.